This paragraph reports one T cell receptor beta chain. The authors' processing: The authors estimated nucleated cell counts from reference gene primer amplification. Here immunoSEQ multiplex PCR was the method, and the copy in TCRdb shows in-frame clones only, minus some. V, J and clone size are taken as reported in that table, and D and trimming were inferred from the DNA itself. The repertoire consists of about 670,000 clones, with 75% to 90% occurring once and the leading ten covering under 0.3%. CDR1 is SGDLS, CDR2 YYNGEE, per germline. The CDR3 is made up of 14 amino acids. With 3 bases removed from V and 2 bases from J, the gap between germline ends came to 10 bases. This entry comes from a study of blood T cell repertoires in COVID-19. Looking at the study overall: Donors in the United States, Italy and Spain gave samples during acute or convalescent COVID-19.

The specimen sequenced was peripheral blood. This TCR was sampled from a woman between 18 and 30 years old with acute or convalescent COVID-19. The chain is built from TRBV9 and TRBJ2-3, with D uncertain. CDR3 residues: CASSERLHTDTQYF. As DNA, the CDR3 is TGTGCCAGCAGCGAGAGACTTCACACAGATACGCAGTATTTT.